Below, one TCR beta chain is given with its context. Its antigen is not identified. CDR1 is LNHDA, CDR2 SQIVND, per germline (reference sequence). This CDR3 contains 15 residues. Trimming took 6 bases from V and 6 from J; bases not matched to a gene: 7. This entry comes from a study of shared clonotypes between healthy human individuals. Study results and limitations: Relative to clonotypes present in all four donors, those not shared had lower generation probabilities. Roughly 5% of naive CD4 clonotypes were shared across a few donors.

TCRdb keeps only in-frame clones here, not all; method: immunoSEQ multiplex PCR. The table includes hundreds of thousands of clones, 90% to 97% detected once. The rearrangement links TRBV19 to TRBJ2-1, with 11 positions matching TRBD2. The sequenced material came from naive CD4+ T cells sorted from blood. The subset is: CD45RA+ positively selected. The origin of this receptor is a woman aged 25 to 39 in good health. The CDR3 reads CASRTGLAGFNEQFF. The CDR3 bases are TGTGCCAGTAGAACAGGACTAGCGGGTTTCAATGAGCAGTTCTTC.